This T cell receptor beta chain was sequenced in a study of technical replicates of blood from a few donors. Sequenced by immunoSEQ multiplex PCR; TCRdb stores in-frame clones only, minus some. The table records roughly 60,000 clones, 65% to 90% of them present only once. The sequence derives from a human donor in good health. Some clones in this sample may be carry-over from other donors' samples. The sequencing sample was made of PBMCs.

In DNA, the CDR3 is TGTGCCAGCAGTTACTCGATGCAGGGAAGGACAGATACGCAGTATTTT. This sequence encodes CASSYSMQGRTDTQYF. The rearrangement joins TRBV6-5 to TRBJ2-3; the D gene is possibly TRBD1 (5 bases). Germline V CDR1 and CDR2: MNHEY, SVGAGI. This CDR3 has 16 amino acids. Between the trimmed V and J ends, which lost 0 bases and 3 bases, there was a span of 13 bases.